This T cell receptor beta chain was profiled in a study of blood T cell repertoires in COVID-19. Trimming stripped 0 bases from V and 4 bases from J, with 14 bases between. This CDR3 has 16 residues. CDR1 and CDR2 (germline): SGHDN, FVKESK. Assay used: immunoSEQ multiplex PCR; TCRdb lists only in-frame clones, some missing. The table includes about 270,000 clones, approximately 89% detected once. Participants were aged about 18 to 100 years from more than 20 US areas. This TCR was recovered from a man in his forties or fifties who had been exposed to COVID-19. V and J are TRBV14 and TRBJ2-3; perhaps TRBD2 as D (7 bases). What was sequenced was PBMCs or T cells enriched from blood (not recorded which). CDR3 sequence reads: CASSQEIWGGADTQYF. DNA of the CDR3: TGTGCCAGCAGCCAAGAGATTTGGGGGGGCGCAGATACGCAGTATTTT. Full variable domain (missing parts from reference TRBV14 and TRBJ2-3): EAGVTQFPSHSVIEKGQTVTLRCDPISGHDNLYWYRRVMGKEIKFLLHFVKESKQDESGMPNNRFLAERTGGTYSTLKVQPAELEDSGVYFCASSQEIWGGADTQYFGPGTRLTVL.